Listed below are T cell receptor beta chains from one sample, sequenced in a study of cytomegalovirus exposure and HLA in healthy donors. The protocol was immunoSEQ multiplex PCR, while the TCRdb copy is restricted to in-frame clones and leaves out a portion. The sample contains about 190,000 clones, around three quarters of which appear only once. Material: PBMCs. The receptor source for this set is a woman aged 25 to 39 in good health and CMV-seropositive. CDR3s include the opening cysteine and the closing phenylalanine or tryptophan. D genes are given only for firm matches. The size entry is marked missing in some rows and otherwise reads once, few, many or a size class.

abundance: once
j_gene: TRBJ1-4
v_gene: TRBV29-1
d_gene: NA
CDR3nt: TGCAGCGCTGGACAGCTGAATGAAAAACTGTTTTTT
CDR3aa: CSAGQLNEKLFF

abundance: NA
j_gene: TRBJ1-5
v_gene: TRBV27
d_gene: NA
CDR3nt: TGTGCCAGCAGTTTTCCCTCAGGGGACCGGGGGGGGTGGCCCCAGCATTTT
CDR3aa: CASSFPSGDRGGWPQHF

abundance: NA
j_gene: TRBJ2-5
v_gene: TRBV28
d_gene: TRBD1
CDR3nt: TGTGCCAGCAGTGGGTCTGGGACAGGGGAAGAGACCCAGTACTTC
CDR3aa: CASSGSGTGEETQYF

abundance: once
j_gene: TRBJ2-5
v_gene: TRBV9
d_gene: TRBD1
CDR3nt: TGTGCCAGCAGCAAACAGGGGGCCTATGGAGAGACCCAGTACTTC
CDR3aa: CASSKQGAYGETQYF

abundance: NA
j_gene: TRBJ1-4
v_gene: TRBV28
d_gene: NA
CDR3nt: TGTGCCAGCGCGGGACGCCACACAAATGAAAAACTGTTTTTT
CDR3aa: CASAGRHTNEKLFF

abundance: NA
j_gene: TRBJ2-1
v_gene: TRBV7-2
d_gene: TRBD1
CDR3nt: TGTGCCAGCAGCCCCGGGACAGACCTCTACAATGAGCAGTTCTTC
CDR3aa: CASSPGTDLYNEQFF

abundance: NA
j_gene: TRBJ2-7
v_gene: TRBV19
d_gene: NA
CDR3nt: TGTGCCAGTAGCCGATCCTATATGGGGCCGGACGCCCATAGCTCCTACGAGCAGTACTTC
CDR3aa: CASSRSYMGPDAHSSYEQYF

abundance: NA
j_gene: TRBJ1-1
v_gene: TRBV5-1
d_gene: NA
CDR3nt: TGCGCCAGCAGCCCCGGGGGGAAGGACACTGAAGCTTTCTTT
CDR3aa: CASSPGGKDTEAFF

abundance: NA
j_gene: TRBJ1-1
v_gene: TRBV5-6
d_gene: NA
CDR3nt: TGTGCCAGCAGCTTGGTGCAGCGCCCGGACACTGAAGCTTTCTTT
CDR3aa: CASSLVQRPDTEAFF

abundance: NA
j_gene: TRBJ1-2
v_gene: TRBV28
d_gene: TRBD1
CDR3nt: TGTGCCACCAACCAGGGGGCAGTTTATGGCTACACCTTC
CDR3aa: CATNQGAVYGYTF

abundance: NA
j_gene: TRBJ2-7
v_gene: TRBV6-6
d_gene: TRBD1
CDR3nt: TGTGCCAGCAGTTACAACAGGGGCAGCTCCTACGAGCAGTACTTC
CDR3aa: CASSYNRGSSYEQYF

abundance: once
j_gene: TRBJ2-5
v_gene: TRBV19
d_gene: NA
CDR3nt: TGTGCCAGTAGTATAGTGAGCCAAGAGACCCAGTACTTC
CDR3aa: CASSIVSQETQYF

abundance: NA
j_gene: TRBJ1-2
v_gene: TRBV7-2
d_gene: TRBD1
CDR3nt: TGTGCCAGCAGCTTAAGCAGGGGGTATGGCTACACCTTC
CDR3aa: CASSLSRGYGYTF

abundance: NA
j_gene: TRBJ2-1
v_gene: TRBV5-6
d_gene: TRBD2
CDR3nt: TGTGCCAGCAGCTTGCCCACCGGGACTAGTGGCAATGAGCAGTTCTTC
CDR3aa: CASSLPTGTSGNEQFF

abundance: few
j_gene: TRBJ1-2
v_gene: TRBV6-5
d_gene: NA
CDR3nt: TGTGCCACCTACCGGGACACTAACTATGGCTACACCTTC
CDR3aa: CATYRDTNYGYTF

abundance: few
j_gene: TRBJ2-1
v_gene: TRBV27
d_gene: NA
CDR3nt: TGTGCCAGCAAGCAGGGCCTCTCCTACAATGAGCAGTTCTTC
CDR3aa: CASKQGLSYNEQFF

abundance: NA
j_gene: TRBJ2-7
v_gene: TRBV10-2
d_gene: NA
CDR3nt: TGCGCCAGCAGTTGGGGGGACTCTTACTACGAGCAGTACTTC
CDR3aa: CASSWGDSYYEQYF

abundance: NA
j_gene: TRBJ1-1
v_gene: TRBV28
d_gene: NA
CDR3nt: TGTGCCAGCAATGAGGGGGGGATGAACACTGAAGCTTTCTTT
CDR3aa: CASNEGGMNTEAFF

abundance: NA
j_gene: TRBJ2-3
v_gene: TRBV28
d_gene: TRBD2
CDR3nt: TGTGCCGGGTCTAGCGGGACTAGCACAGATACGCAGTATTTT
CDR3aa: CAGSSGTSTDTQYF

abundance: NA
j_gene: TRBJ2-3
v_gene: TRBV27
d_gene: NA
CDR3nt: TGTGCCAGCCGCCGGACAGGCACAGATACGCAGTATTTT
CDR3aa: CASRRTGTDTQYF

abundance: NA
j_gene: TRBJ2-5
v_gene: TRBV19
d_gene: NA
CDR3nt: TGTGCCAGTAGTCCAGGAGCGGGTAGGGAGACCCAGTACTTC
CDR3aa: CASSPGAGRETQYF

abundance: NA
j_gene: TRBJ1-2
v_gene: TRBV11-2
d_gene: TRBD1
CDR3nt: TGTGCCAGCAGCAGGGACAGGGGAAACTATGGCTACACCTTC
CDR3aa: CASSRDRGNYGYTF

abundance: few
j_gene: TRBJ2-7
v_gene: TRBV5-6
d_gene: NA
CDR3nt: TGTGCCAGCAGCTTCAGGTATGGTTCCTACGAGCAGTACTTC
CDR3aa: CASSFRYGSYEQYF

abundance: once
j_gene: TRBJ2-1
v_gene: TRBV7-8
d_gene: TRBD1
CDR3nt: TGTGCCAGCAGCACAGGGACAGGGGGACCCTACAATGAGCAGTTCTTC
CDR3aa: CASSTGTGGPYNEQFF

abundance: NA
j_gene: TRBJ2-7
v_gene: TRBV7-2
d_gene: NA
CDR3nt: TGTGCCAGCAGCTTAGACGGGACACTCTCCTACGAGCAGTACTTC
CDR3aa: CASSLDGTLSYEQYF

abundance: NA
j_gene: TRBJ1-1
v_gene: TRBV10-3
d_gene: NA
CDR3nt: TGTGCCATCAGACCTCAGGGAGGAGAAGCTTTCTTT
CDR3aa: CAIRPQGGEAFF

abundance: NA
j_gene: TRBJ1-1
v_gene: TRBV5-4
d_gene: TRBD1
CDR3nt: TGTGCCAGCAGCCTGACAGGGGGAATACTCGAAGCTTTCTTT
CDR3aa: CASSLTGGILEAFF

abundance: few
j_gene: TRBJ2-5
v_gene: TRBV5-4
d_gene: NA
CDR3nt: TGTGCCAGCAGCTCCAGACAGGCAGGTCAAGAGACCCAGTACTTC
CDR3aa: CASSSRQAGQETQYF